This T cell receptor beta chain came from a study of blood T cell repertoires in COVID-19. At the level of the study: Acute and convalescent COVID-19 samples came from the United States, Italy and Spain.

Per the study methods: Using reference gene primer amplification, nucleated cell counts were estimated. Some clones are missing from TCRdb's copy, which holds only in-frame ones; the method was immunoSEQ multiplex PCR. The DNA gave D and trimming, while V, J and clone size come from that table. The sample holds 190,000 or so clones, about 85% seen once. V was pared by 5 bases and J by 5 bases, with 12 bases between. Germline CDR1 reads SSHAT; CDR2 reads FNYEAQ (reference sequence). There are 13 residues in the CDR3. The sequence was obtained from a woman older than 75 with acute or convalescent COVID-19. The chain is built from TRBV7-7 and TRBJ2-5, with D maybe TRBD2 (5 bases). Sequenced sample: peripheral blood. As DNA, the CDR3 is TGTGCCAGCAGCCCCGGTGGGGAGGAGACCCAGTACTTC. Translating it yields CASSPGGEETQYF.